This T cell receptor (beta chain) is from a study of T cell responses to AZD1222 COVID-19 vaccine. Findings of the study overall: Two AZD1222 doses significantly raised spike-specific TCR breadth and depth over controls. At 160-218 and 743-854, vaccine-associated CD4 TCRs were dominant, and they spanned spike. Variant regions that are unmutated are reportedly the target of nearly half of spike-specific TCRs.

Measured with immunoSEQ multiplex PCR; TCRdb has only the in-frame clones, and not every one. The sample records 95,000 to 150,000 clones, roughly 87% being singletons. Details on this clone: Its antigen is currently unknown.

The CDR3 extends over 15 amino acids. Germline lookup yields CDR1 SGHDN and CDR2 FVKESK. Unmatched junction bases numbered 7, after V lost 4 bases and J lost 1 base. This chain connects TRBV14 to TRBJ2-7; 7 bases agree with TRBD1. This sample comprised peripheral blood, obtained 28 days after the second AZD1222 dose. The sequence derives from an adult who received the AZD1222 COVID-19 vaccine. The CDR3 protein is CASSPRKGQSYEQYF. As DNA, the CDR3 is TGTGCCAGCAGCCCAAGAAAGGGACAGTCCTACGAGCAGTACTTC.